A single sample is the source of the 25 T cell receptor beta chains below, sequenced in a study of blood T cell repertoires in COVID-19 (dated by TCRdb to the early 2020s). Library prep was done by the immunoSEQ multiplex PCR assay. TCRdb carries this immuneACCESS record with in-frame sequences only. Its versions omit some clonotypes, under half of them owing to an unresolved V gene in the studies checked, with the rest unexplained. The sample table shows roughly 70,000 clones, and more than 75% are seen once. 1.5% of the sample is held by the ten biggest clonotypes. The sample consisted of peripheral blood. The receptors here all came from a man in his forties or fifties with acute or convalescent COVID-19.

The rearrangement joins TRBV9 to TRBJ1-5, with 7 nucleotides matching TRBD1. The CDR3 sequence is 15 residues long. With V trimmed by 3 bases and J by 0 bases, 3 bases remained unmatched. Germline assignment: CDR1 SGDLS and CDR2 YYNGEE. In nucleotides, the CDR3 is TGTGCCAGCAGCGCGACAGGGTCTAGCAATCAGCCCCAGCATTTT. Translating gives CASSATGSSNQPQHF.

The rearrangement links TRBV5-1 to TRBJ1-4; D is perhaps TRBD1 (5 bases). The CDR3 has 15 amino acids. Germline V gene data show CDR1 as SGHRS and CDR2 as YFSETQ. The V gene lost 4 bases and the J gene lost 2 bases, with 12 bases spanning the gap. CDR3 sequence reads: CASSPGGSTNEKLFF. The CDR3 DNA sequence: TGCGCCAGCAGCCCGGGGGGGTCCACTAATGAAAAACTGTTTTTT.

CDR3 DNA sequence: TGTGCCAGCAGCAACCCCGGACAGGAGAACTATGGCTACACCTTC. This gives the protein CASSNPGQENYGYTF. The genes are TRBV9 and TRBJ1-2, with 7 bases fitting TRBD1. The CDR3 is made up of 15 amino acids. With 4 bases clipped from V and 2 bases from J, the junction kept 8 bases outside the gene matches. Per the germline V gene, CDR1 is SGDLS and CDR2 is YYNGEE.

The DNA of the CDR3 is TGTGCCAGCAGTTTGAGGGAGAACACTGAAGCTTTCTTT. This sequence encodes CASSLRENTEAFF. V is TRBV6-5 and J is TRBJ1-1; D gene unclear. Germline CDR1 is MNHEY and CDR2 is SVGAGI. V was cut by 4 bases and J by 1 base, with 7 bases left in between. This CDR3 is 13 amino acids long.

The chain carries TRBV5-1 and TRBJ1-3, with no clear D. The CDR3 is 16 residues long. Germline V gene lookup returns CDR1 SGHRS and CDR2 YFSETQ. Trimming cost V 0 bases and J 0 bases, with 10 bases left between them. CDR3 protein: CASSLDSLISGNTIYF. In nucleotides, the CDR3 is TGCGCCAGCAGCTTGGACAGCCTTATCTCTGGAAACACCATATATTTT.

In DNA, the CDR3 is TGTGCCAGCAGCCTCGGACAGGATCGCACAGATACGCAGTATTTT. Protein: CASSLGQDRTDTQYF. This chain connects TRBV7-9 to TRBJ2-3, with TRBD1 matching 7 bases. V trimming: 5 bases; J trimming: 1 base; junction bases outside the gene matches: 6. The germline V gene has CDR1 SEHNR and CDR2 FQNEAQ (reference sequence). The CDR3 has 15 amino acids.

V gene TRBV30 combines with J gene TRBJ2-5, with 7 bases that match TRBD1. The V and J ends lost 5 bases and 3 bases, in that order; junction bases with no gene match: 6. The CDR3 covers 13 residues. Germline CDR1 and CDR2: GTSNPN and SVGIG (reference sequence). CDR3 in amino acids: CAWARDSKETQYF. For the CDR3, the DNA is TGTGCCTGGGCCCGGGACAGTAAAGAGACCCAGTACTTC.

V gene TRBV9 combines with J gene TRBJ2-3; tentatively, D is TRBD1 (5 bases). Looked up from germline, CDR1 is SGDLS and CDR2 is YYNGEE. V lost 0 bases and J 2 bases, leaving 13 bases between the germline ends. The CDR3 covers 16 residues. The CDR3 here is CASSVAAGQATDTQYF. In nucleotides, the CDR3 is TGTGCCAGCAGCGTAGCGGCAGGGCAAGCCACAGATACGCAGTATTTT.

This CDR3 is CASSFGAGAGELFF. In DNA, the CDR3 is TGTGCCAGCAGCTTTGGGGCGGGAGCCGGGGAGCTGTTTTTT. The chain combines TRBV5-6 with TRBJ2-2, with 7 bases aligning to TRBD2. Germline CDR1 reads SGHDT; CDR2 reads YYEEEE. With 2 bases clipped from V and 6 bases from J, the junction kept 4 bases outside the gene matches. This CDR3 has 14 residues.

The chain employs TRBV5-1 and TRBJ2-1; D is possibly TRBD1 (5 bases). V lost 0 bases and J 4 bases, leaving 11 bases between the germline ends. Germline V gives CDR1 SGHRS, CDR2 YFSETQ. The CDR3 loop spans 15 amino acids. The CDR3 sequence: CASSLGPGNYNEQFF. CDR3 sequence (DNA): TGCGCCAGCAGCTTGGGGCCAGGGAATTACAATGAGCAGTTCTTC. The variable domain in full, with the rest retrieved from reference TRBV5-1 and TRBJ2-1, is KAGVTQTPRYLIKTRGQQVTLSCSPISGHRSVSWYQQTPGQGLQFLFEYFSETQRNKGNFPGRFSGRQFSNSRSEMNVSTLELGDSALYLCASSLGPGNYNEQFFGPGTRLTVL.

The CDR3 spells CASSLGGGWSQPQHF. The CDR3 DNA sequence: TGTGCCAGCAGCTTAGGGGGGGGCTGGTCTCAGCCCCAGCATTTT. The V and J genes are TRBV7-8 and TRBJ1-5, with D perhaps TRBD1 (6 bases). The CDR3 is 15 amino acids. Germline V gives CDR1 SGHVS, CDR2 FQNEAQ. Trimming stripped 1 base from V and 6 bases from J, with 13 bases between.

The rearrangement uses TRBV18 and TRBJ1-5, with TRBD1 identical over 9 bases. The CDR3 totals 15 residues. The V and J ends lost 3 bases and 3 bases, in that order; junction bases with no gene match: 3. The germline V gene encodes CDR1 KGHSH and CDR2 LQKENI. In DNA form, the CDR3 reads TGTGCCAGCTCACCGGGACAGGGATACAATCAGCCCCAGCATTTT. Its translation is CASSPGQGYNQPQHF.

The chain has TRBV6-5 and TRBJ2-2; 8 bases are a match to TRBD2. Per germline, CDR1 MNHEY and CDR2 SVGAGI. Losses at the gene ends were 5 bases for V and 7 bases for J; bases not matched to a gene: 9. The CDR3 covers 15 residues. The CDR3 region is CASSITGGPGGELFF. The CDR3, as DNA: TGTGCCAGCAGTATAACGGGAGGGCCAGGCGGGGAGCTGTTTTTT.

The chain joins TRBV19 to TRBJ1-3, with D unresolved. V was shortened by 6 bases and J by 0 bases, with 15 bases between the two germline ends. Germline lookup yields CDR1 LNHDA and CDR2 SQIVND (reference sequence). CDR3 length: 16 amino acids. CDR3 nucleotides: TGTGCCAGTAGCACCGCCGGACTGAGCTCTGGAAACACCATATATTTT. This encodes CASSTAGLSSGNTIYF.

The V gene is TRBV5-1, the J gene TRBJ2-5; 7 bases align to TRBD2. V shed 4 bases and J 4 bases; nucleotides not matched to a gene: 10. The CDR3 has 15 amino acids. The germline gives CDR1 SGHRS, CDR2 YFSETQ. CDR3 nucleotide sequence: TGCGCCAGCAGCCCTGGGGGGGGTAGTCCAGAGACCCAGTACTTC. Its protein product is CASSPGGGSPETQYF.

The rearrangement links TRBV27 to TRBJ1-6; weak D call: TRBD1 (5 bases). Germline lookup yields CDR1 MNHEY and CDR2 SMNVEV (reference sequence). V shed 4 bases and J shed 8 bases, with 9 bases lying between them. The length of the CDR3 is 13 residues. CDR3 nucleotide sequence: TGTGCCAGCAGTTCTAGGGGTTATTCACCCCTCCACTTT. Translated, it gives CASSSRGYSPLHF.

The chain joins TRBV27 to TRBJ2-7, with TRBD1 matching over 8 bases. With V trimmed by 2 bases and J by 7 bases, 7 bases remained unmatched. CDR3 size: 14 residues. Per germline, CDR1 MNHEY and CDR2 SMNVEV (reference sequence). The chain's CDR3 is CASSLGAGGGEQYF. As DNA, the CDR3 is TGTGCCAGCAGTTTAGGGGCAGGGGGCGGGGAGCAGTACTTC.

The rearrangement joins TRBV5-1 to TRBJ2-5; tentative D call: TRBD1 (5 bases). Germline V gene data show CDR1 as SGHRS and CDR2 as YFSETQ. This CDR3 comprises 13 residues. V was shortened by 4 bases and J by 3 bases, with 10 bases between the two germline ends. The DNA for the CDR3 is TGCGCCAGCAGCCCAGGGATGGAAGAGACCCAGTACTTC. Amino acid sequence: CASSPGMEETQYF.

V usage is TRBV4-3 and J usage is TRBJ2-2, with 9 bases aligning to TRBD1. Trimming at V came to 1 base and at J to 4 bases, leaving 10 bases not matched to a gene. The CDR3 covers 18 residues. Germline CDR1 is LGHNA and CDR2 is YSLEER. DNA for the CDR3: TGCGCCAGCAGCCAAGGTTTGGGGACAGGGCTTGGCACCGGGGAGCTGTTTTTT. Translation gives CASSQGLGTGLGTGELFF.

The chain employs TRBV10-3 and TRBJ2-3; 9 nucleotides line up with TRBD2. Germline CDR1 reads ENHRY; CDR2 reads SYGVKD. This CDR3 is 15 amino acids long. The V and J ends lost 6 bases and 0 bases, in that order; junction bases with no gene match: 4. The CDR3 DNA sequence: TGTGCCATCAGCGGTAGCGGGGGTAGCACAGATACGCAGTATTTT. It yields the protein CAISGSGGSTDTQYF.

V is TRBV6-1 and J is TRBJ1-2; D perhaps matches TRBD1 (6 bases). CDR3 size: 15 residues. V lost 1 base, J lost 7 bases, and 16 bases lay in between. Looked up from germline, CDR1 is MNHNS and CDR2 is SASEGT. Here the CDR3 reads CASSEVLRGYGGYTF. The DNA for the CDR3 is TGTGCCAGCAGTGAAGTTCTCAGGGGTTATGGTGGCTACACCTTC.

The chain employs TRBV24-1 and TRBJ2-3; no clear D gene. Trimming shortened V by 4 bases and J by 6 bases, and 19 bases separated the two germline ends. CDR1 and CDR2 (germline): KGHDR, SFDVKD. CDR3 size: 16 residues. The CDR3 sequence is CATSENPSAGSDTQYF. In DNA, the CDR3 is TGTGCCACCAGTGAAAACCCCAGCGCTGGGTCCGATACGCAGTATTTT.

The V call is TRBV13, the J call TRBJ2-1; the D gene is possibly TRBD2 (5 bases). This CDR3 is built from 13 residues. Looked up from germline, CDR1 is PRHDT and CDR2 is FYEKMQ (reference sequence). The V and J ends lost 3 bases and 3 bases respectively, with 6 bases between them. The CDR3 loop is CASSLEVYNEQFF. The CDR3 coding sequence is TGTGCCAGCAGCTTGGAGGTCTACAATGAGCAGTTCTTC.

The chain recombines TRBV19 with TRBJ1-3; D is unresolved. CDR3 length equals 13 residues. The V end was cut by 8 bases, the J end by 0 bases, with 8 bases between. The germline V gene encodes CDR1 LNHDA and CDR2 SQIVND (reference sequence). The CDR3 here is CASAESSGNTIYF. In nucleotides, the CDR3 is TGTGCCAGTGCGGAGAGCTCTGGAAACACCATATATTTT.

V gene TRBV9 combines with J gene TRBJ2-4, with a possible D match to TRBD1 (6 bases). This CDR3 has 15 amino acids. V shed 0 bases and J shed 6 bases, with 13 bases lying between them. Germline lookup yields CDR1 SGDLS and CDR2 YYNGEE. The CDR3 here is CASSVEGRGGNIQYF. The CDR3 DNA reads as TGTGCCAGCAGCGTAGAAGGCAGGGGCGGAAACATTCAGTACTTC. The complete variable domain, with remaining parts taken from reference TRBV9 and TRBJ2-4, reads DSGVTQTPKHLITATGQRVTLRCSPRSGDLSVYWYQQSLDQGLQFLIQYYNGEERAKGNILERFSAQQFPDLHSELNLSSLELGDSALYFCASSVEGRGGNIQYFGAGTRLSVL.